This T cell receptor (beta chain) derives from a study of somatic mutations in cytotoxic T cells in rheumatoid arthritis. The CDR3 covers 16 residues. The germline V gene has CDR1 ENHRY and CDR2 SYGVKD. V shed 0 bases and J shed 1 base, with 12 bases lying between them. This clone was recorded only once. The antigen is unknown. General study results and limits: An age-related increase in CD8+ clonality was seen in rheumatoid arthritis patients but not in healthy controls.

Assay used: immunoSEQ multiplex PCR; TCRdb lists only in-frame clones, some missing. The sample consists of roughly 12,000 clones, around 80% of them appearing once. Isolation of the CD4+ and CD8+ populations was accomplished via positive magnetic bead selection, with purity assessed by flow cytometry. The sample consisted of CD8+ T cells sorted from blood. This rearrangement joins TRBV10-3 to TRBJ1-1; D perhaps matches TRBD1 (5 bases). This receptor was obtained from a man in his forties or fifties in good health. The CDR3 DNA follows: TGTGCCATCAGTGAGTCATCCGGGACGGGGAACACTGAAGCTTTCTTT. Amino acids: CAISESSGTGNTEAFF.